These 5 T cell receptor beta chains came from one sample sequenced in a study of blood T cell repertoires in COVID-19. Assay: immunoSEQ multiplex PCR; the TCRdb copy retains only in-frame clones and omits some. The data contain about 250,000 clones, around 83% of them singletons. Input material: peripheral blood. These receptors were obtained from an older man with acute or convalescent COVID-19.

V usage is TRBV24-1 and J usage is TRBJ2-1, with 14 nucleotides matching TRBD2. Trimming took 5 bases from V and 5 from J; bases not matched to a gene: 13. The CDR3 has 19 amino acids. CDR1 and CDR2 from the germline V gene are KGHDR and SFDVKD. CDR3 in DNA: TGTGCCACCAGTGCTATTGGACTAGCGGGAGGCCTCGGAAACAATGAGCAGTTCTTC. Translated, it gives CATSAIGLAGGLGNNEQFF.

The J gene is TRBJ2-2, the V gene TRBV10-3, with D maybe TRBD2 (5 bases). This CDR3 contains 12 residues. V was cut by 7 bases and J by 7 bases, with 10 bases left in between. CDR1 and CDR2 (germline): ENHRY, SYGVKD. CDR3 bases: TGTGCCATCAATAGAGGGATCGGGGAGCTGTTTTTT. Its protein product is CAINRGIGELFF.

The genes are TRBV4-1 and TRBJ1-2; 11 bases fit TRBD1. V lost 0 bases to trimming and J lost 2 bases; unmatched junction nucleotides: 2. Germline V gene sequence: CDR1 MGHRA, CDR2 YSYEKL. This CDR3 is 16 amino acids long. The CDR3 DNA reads TGCGCCAGCAGCCAAGAAGGGACAGGGGGGAACTATGGCTACACCTTC. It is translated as CASSQEGTGGNYGYTF.

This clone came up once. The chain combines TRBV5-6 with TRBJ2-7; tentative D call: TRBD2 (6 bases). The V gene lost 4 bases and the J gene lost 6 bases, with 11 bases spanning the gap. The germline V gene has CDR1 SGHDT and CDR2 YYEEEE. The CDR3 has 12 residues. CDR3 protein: CASSSRDSEQYF. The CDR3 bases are TGTGCCAGCAGCAGCCGGGACTCCGAGCAGTACTTC.

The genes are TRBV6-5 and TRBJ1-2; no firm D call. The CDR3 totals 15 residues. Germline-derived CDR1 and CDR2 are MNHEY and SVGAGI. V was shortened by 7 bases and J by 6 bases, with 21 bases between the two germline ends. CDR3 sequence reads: CASTERQYARNGYTF. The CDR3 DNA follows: TGTGCCAGCACCGAGCGGCAGTACGCCCGAAATGGCTACACCTTC.